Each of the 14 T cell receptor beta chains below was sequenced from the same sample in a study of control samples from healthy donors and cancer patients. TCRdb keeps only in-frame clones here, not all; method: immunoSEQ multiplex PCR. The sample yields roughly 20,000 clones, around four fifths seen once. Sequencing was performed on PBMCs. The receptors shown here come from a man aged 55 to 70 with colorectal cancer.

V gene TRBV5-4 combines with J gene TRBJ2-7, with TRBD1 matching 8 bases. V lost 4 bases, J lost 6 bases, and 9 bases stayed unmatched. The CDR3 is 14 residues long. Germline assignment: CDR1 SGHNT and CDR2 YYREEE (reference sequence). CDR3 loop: CASSLPGQAFEQYF. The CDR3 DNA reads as TGTGCCAGCAGCCTCCCGGGACAGGCTTTCGAGCAGTACTTC.

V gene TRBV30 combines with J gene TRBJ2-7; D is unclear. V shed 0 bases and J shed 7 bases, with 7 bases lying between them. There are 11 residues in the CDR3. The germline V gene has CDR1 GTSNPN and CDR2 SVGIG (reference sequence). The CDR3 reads CAWSVSREQYF. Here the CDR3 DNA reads TGTGCCTGGAGTGTAAGCCGAGAGCAGTACTTC.

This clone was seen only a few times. The CDR3 nucleotides are TGCAGCGTTCGGACAGGAGGGAATGAAAAACTGTTTTTT. The encoded protein is CSVRTGGNEKLFF. The J gene is TRBJ1-4, the V gene TRBV29-1, with TRBD1 matching over 7 bases. Germline V gene data show CDR1 as SQVTM and CDR2 as ANQGSEA. After removal of 5 bases from V and 5 bases from J, the junction contained 5 bases not matched to a gene. The CDR3 sequence is 13 residues long.

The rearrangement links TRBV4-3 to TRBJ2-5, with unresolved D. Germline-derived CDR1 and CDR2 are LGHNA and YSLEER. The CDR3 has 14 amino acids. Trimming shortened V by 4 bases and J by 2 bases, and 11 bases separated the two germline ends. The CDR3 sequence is CASSLGLTQETQYF. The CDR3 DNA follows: TGCGCCAGCAGCCTCGGATTGACACAAGAGACCCAGTACTTC.

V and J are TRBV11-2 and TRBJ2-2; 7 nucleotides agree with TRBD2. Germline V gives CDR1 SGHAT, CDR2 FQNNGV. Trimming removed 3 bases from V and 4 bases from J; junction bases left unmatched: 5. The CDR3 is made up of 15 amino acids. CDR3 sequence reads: CASSLLTGGTGELFF. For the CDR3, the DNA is TGTGCCAGCAGCTTGTTAACGGGGGGCACCGGGGAGCTGTTTTTT.

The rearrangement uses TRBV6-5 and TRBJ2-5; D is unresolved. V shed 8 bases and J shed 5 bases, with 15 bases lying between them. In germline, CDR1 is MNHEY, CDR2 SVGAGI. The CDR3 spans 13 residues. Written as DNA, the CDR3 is TGTGCCAGCGGTCCAACCTTCGGGGAGACCCAGTACTTC. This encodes CASGPTFGETQYF.

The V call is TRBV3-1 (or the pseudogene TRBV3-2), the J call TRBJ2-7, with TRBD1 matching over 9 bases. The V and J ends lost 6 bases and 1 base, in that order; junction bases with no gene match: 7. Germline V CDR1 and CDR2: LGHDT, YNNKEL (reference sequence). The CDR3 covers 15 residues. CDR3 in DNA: TGTGCCAGCAGTCCTACAGGGGGCGCGTCCTACGAGCAGTACTTC. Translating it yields CASSPTGGASYEQYF.

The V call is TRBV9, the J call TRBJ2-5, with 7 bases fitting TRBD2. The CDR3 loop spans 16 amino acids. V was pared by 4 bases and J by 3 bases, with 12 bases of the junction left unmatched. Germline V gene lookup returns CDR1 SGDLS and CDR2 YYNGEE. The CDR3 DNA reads TGTGCCAGCAGCTCCCGAAGGGAGGGGAGGGAAGAGACCCAGTACTTC. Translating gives CASSSRREGREETQYF.

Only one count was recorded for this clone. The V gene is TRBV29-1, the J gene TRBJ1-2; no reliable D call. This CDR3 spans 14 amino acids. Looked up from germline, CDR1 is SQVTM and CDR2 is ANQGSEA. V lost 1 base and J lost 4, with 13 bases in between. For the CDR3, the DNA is TGCAGCGTTGAAGTGGCAGACCTCGGCTATGGCTACACCTTC. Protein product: CSVEVADLGYGYTF.

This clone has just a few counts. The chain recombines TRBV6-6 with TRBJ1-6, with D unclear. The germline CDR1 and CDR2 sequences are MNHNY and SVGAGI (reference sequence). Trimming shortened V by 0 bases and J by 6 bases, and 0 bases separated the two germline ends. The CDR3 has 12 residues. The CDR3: CASSYSNSPLHF. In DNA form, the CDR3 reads TGTGCCAGCAGTTACTCTAATTCACCCCTCCACTTT.

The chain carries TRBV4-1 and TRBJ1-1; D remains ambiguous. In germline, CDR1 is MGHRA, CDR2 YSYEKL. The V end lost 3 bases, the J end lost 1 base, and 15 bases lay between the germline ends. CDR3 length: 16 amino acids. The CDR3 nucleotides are TGCGCCAGCAGCCAGTCACCTCAGGTTAAGAACACTGAAGCTTTCTTT. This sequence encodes CASSQSPQVKNTEAFF.

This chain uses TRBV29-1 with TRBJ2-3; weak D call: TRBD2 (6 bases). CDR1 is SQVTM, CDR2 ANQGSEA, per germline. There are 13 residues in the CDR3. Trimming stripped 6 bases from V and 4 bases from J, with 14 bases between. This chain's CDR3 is CSVRDPWADTQYF. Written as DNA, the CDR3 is TGCAGCGTGCGGGACCCATGGGCAGATACGCAGTATTTT.

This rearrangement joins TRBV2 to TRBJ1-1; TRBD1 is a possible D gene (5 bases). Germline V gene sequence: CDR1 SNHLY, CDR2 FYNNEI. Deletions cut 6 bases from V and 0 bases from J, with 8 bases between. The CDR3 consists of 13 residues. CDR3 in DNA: TGTGCCAGCAGGGACACTGTGAACACTGAAGCTTTCTTT. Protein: CASRDTVNTEAFF.

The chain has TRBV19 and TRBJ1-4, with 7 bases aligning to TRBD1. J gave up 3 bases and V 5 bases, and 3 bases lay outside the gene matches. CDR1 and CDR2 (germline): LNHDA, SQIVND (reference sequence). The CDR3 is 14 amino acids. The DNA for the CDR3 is TGTGCCAGTAGTTACGGACAGGCTAATGAAAAACTGTTTTTT. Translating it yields CASSYGQANEKLFF. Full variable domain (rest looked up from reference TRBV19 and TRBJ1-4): DGGITQSPKYLFRKEGQNVTLSCEQNLNHDAMYWYRQDPGQGLRLIYYSQIVNDFQKGDIAEGYSVSREKKESFPLTVTSAQKNPTAFYLCASSYGQANEKLFFGSGTQLSVL.